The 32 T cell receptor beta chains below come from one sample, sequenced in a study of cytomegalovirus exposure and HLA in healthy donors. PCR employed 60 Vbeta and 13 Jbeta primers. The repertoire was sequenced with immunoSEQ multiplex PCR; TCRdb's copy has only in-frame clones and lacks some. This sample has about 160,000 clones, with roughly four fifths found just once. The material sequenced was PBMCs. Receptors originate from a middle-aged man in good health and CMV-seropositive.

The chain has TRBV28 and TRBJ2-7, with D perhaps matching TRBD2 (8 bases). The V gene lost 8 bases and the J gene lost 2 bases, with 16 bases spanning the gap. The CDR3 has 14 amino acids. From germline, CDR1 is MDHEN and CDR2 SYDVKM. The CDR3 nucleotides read TGTGCCAGCTCGGGGGGGGACAGACCCTACGAGCAGTACTTC. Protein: CASSGGDRPYEQYF.

The DNA for the CDR3 is TGTGCCAGCAGCGTTCGTGGGGGCCTGGAGACCCAGTACTTC. This sequence encodes CASSVRGGLETQYF. The chain has TRBV9 and TRBJ2-5; maybe TRBD1 (6 bases). Germline CDR1 is SGDLS and CDR2 is YYNGEE. Trimming stripped 2 bases from V and 5 bases from J, with 13 bases between. CDR3 length equals 14 residues. The entire variable domain, with the rest obtained from reference TRBV9 and TRBJ2-5, is as follows: DSGVTQTPKHLITATGQRVTLRCSPRSGDLSVYWYQQSLDQGLQFLIQYYNGEERAKGNILERFSAQQFPDLHSELNLSSLELGDSALYFCASSVRGGLETQYFGPGTRLLVL.

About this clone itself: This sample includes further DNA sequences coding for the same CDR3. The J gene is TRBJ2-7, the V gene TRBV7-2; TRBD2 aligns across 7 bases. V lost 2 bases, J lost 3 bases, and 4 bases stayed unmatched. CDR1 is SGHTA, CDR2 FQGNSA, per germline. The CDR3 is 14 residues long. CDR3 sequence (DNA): TGTGCCAGCAGCTTAATGACGGGGGGCTACGAGCAGTACTTC. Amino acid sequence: CASSLMTGGYEQYF.

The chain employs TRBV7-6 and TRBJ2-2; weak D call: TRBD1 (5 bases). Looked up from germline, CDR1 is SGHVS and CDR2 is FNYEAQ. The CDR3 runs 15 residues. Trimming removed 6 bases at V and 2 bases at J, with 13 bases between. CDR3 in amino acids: CASSPRTGNTGELFF. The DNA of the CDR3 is TGTGCCAGCAGTCCTCGAACAGGAAACACCGGGGAGCTGTTTTTT.

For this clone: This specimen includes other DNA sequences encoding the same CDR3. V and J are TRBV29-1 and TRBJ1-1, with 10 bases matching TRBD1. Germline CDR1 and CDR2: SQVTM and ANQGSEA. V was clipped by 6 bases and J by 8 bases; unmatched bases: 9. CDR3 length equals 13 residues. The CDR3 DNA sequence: TGCAGCGTGGCGACAGGGGGCTTGTCGGAAGCTTTCTTT. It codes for CSVATGGLSEAFF.

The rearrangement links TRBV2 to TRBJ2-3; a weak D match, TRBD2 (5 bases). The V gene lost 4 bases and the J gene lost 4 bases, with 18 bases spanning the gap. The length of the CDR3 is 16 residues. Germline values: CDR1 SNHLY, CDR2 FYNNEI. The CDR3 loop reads CASSVSLERGSDTQYF. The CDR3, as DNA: TGTGCCAGCAGTGTGTCCCTAGAGAGAGGGTCAGATACGCAGTATTTT.

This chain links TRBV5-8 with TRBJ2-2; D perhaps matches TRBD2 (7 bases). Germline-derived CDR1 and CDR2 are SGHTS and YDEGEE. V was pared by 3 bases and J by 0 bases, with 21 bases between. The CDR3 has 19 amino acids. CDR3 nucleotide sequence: TGTGCCAGCAGCTCCAAATTACAGGGCGGGAGTACGAACACCGGGGAGCTGTTTTTT. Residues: CASSSKLQGGSTNTGELFF. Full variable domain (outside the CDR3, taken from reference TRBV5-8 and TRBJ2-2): EAGVTQSPTHLIKTRGQQATLRCSPISGHTSVYWYQQALGLGLQFLLWYDEGEERNRGNFPPRFSGRQFPNYSSELNVNALELEDSALYLCASSSKLQGGSTNTGELFFGEGSRLTVL.

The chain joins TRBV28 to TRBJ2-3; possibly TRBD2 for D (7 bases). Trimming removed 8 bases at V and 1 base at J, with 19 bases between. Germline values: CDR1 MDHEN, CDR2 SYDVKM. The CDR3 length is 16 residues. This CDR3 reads CASGPRRGAGTDTQYF. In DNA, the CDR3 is TGTGCCAGCGGTCCACGTCGGGGGGCAGGCACAGATACGCAGTATTTT.

CDR3 bases: TGTGCCAGCAGTTTGCCGGACACTGTCTCTGGGCAGCTGTTTTTT. It encodes CASSLPDTVSGQLFF. This rearrangement joins TRBV28 to TRBJ2-2, with a possible D match to TRBD1 (5 bases). V was trimmed by 3 bases and J by 12 bases, leaving 20 bases between them. There are 15 residues in the CDR3. The germline gives CDR1 MDHEN, CDR2 SYDVKM.

The CDR3 DNA sequence: TGTGCCAGCAGTTCAGGATACCAGTACAATGAGCAGTTCTTC. This translates into CASSSGYQYNEQFF. The chain uses TRBV25-1 and TRBJ2-1; D not certain. The length of the CDR3 is 14 residues. The germline CDR1 and CDR2 sequences are MGHDK and SYGVNS. Trimming stripped 5 bases from V and 4 bases from J, with 12 bases between. Full variable domain (outside the CDR3, taken from reference TRBV25-1 and TRBJ2-1): EADIYQTPRYLVIGTGKKITLECSQTMGHDKMYWYQQDPGMELHLIHYSYGVNSTEKGDLSSESTVSRIRTEHFPLTLESARPSHTSQYLCASSSGYQYNEQFFGPGTRLTVL.

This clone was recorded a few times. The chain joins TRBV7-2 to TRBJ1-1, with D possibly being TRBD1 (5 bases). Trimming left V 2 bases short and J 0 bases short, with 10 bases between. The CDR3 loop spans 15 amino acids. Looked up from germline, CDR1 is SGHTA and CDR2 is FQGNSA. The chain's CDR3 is CASSLSGRVNTEAFF. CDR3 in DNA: TGTGCCAGCAGCTTATCGGGCAGGGTGAACACTGAAGCTTTCTTT.

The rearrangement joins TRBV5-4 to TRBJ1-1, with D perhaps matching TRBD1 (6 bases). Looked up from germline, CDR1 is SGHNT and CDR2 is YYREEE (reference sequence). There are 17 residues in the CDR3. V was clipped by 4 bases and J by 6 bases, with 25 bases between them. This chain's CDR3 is CASSEKTRGSLLPEAFF. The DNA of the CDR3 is TGTGCCAGCAGCGAAAAGACCAGGGGTAGTCTACTCCCTGAAGCTTTCTTT.

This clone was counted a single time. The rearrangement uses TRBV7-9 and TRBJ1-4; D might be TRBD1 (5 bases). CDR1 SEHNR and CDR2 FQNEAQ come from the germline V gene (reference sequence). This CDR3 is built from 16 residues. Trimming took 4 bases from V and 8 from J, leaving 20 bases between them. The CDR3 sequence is CASSSGGASRGEKLFF. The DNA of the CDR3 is TGTGCCAGCAGCTCAGGAGGGGCCTCCAGAGGGGAAAAACTGTTTTTT.

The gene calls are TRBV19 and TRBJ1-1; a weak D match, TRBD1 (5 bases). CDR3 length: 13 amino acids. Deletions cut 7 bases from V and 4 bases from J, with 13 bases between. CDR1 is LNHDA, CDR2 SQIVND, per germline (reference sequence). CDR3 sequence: CASTPGHLTEAFF. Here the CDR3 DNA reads TGTGCCAGTACCCCCGGACACCTCACTGAAGCTTTCTTT.

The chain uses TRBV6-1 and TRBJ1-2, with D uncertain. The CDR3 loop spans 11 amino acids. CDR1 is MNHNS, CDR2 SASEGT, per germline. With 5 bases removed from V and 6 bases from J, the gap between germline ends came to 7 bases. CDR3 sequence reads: CASSPSDGYTF. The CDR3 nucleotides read TGTGCCAGCAGTCCCTCGGATGGCTACACCTTC.

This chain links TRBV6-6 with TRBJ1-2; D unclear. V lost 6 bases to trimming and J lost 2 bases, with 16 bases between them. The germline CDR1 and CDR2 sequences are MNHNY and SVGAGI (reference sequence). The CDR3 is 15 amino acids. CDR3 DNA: TGTGCCAGCAGACTATATGCGGCCGGGAACTATGGCTACACCTTC. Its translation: CASRLYAAGNYGYTF.

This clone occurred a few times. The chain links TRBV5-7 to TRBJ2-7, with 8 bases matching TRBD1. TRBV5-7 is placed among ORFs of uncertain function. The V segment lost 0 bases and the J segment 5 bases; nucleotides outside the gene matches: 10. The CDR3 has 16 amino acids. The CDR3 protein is CASSLAGRQGNNEQYF. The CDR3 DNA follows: TGTGCCAGCAGCTTGGCCGGGAGACAGGGGAACAACGAGCAGTACTTC.

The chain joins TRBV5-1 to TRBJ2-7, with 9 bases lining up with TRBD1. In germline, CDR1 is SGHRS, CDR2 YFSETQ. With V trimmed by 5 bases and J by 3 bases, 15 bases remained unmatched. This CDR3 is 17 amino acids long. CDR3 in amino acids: CASSLTGTTGGYYEQYF. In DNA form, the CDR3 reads TGCGCCAGCAGTTTAACCGGGACAACAGGGGGCTACTACGAGCAGTACTTC.

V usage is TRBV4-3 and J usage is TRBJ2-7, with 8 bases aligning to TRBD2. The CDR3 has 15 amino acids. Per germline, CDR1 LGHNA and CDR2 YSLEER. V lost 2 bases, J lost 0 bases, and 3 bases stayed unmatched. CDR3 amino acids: CASSQRTSGSYEQYF. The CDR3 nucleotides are TGCGCCAGCAGCCAAAGAACTAGCGGCTCCTACGAGCAGTACTTC.

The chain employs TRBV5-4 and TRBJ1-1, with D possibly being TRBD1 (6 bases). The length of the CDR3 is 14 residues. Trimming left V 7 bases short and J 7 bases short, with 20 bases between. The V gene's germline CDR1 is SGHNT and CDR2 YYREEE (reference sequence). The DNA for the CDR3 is TGTGCCAGCCGCACAACGGACAGTACCTTTGAAGCTTTCTTT. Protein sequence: CASRTTDSTFEAFF.

The CDR3 DNA is TGTGCCAGCAGCCAGAGCGGGGTCTCAAACGAGCAGTACTTC. Amino acids: CASSQSGVSNEQYF. This chain connects TRBV7-3 to TRBJ2-7; 7 bases are shared with TRBD2. The CDR3 runs 14 residues. V trimming: 5 bases; J trimming: 5 bases; junction bases outside the gene matches: 9. Germline values: CDR1 SGHTA, CDR2 FQGTGA. The whole variable domain, filled in from reference TRBV7-3 and TRBJ2-7, reads GAGVSQTPSNKVTEKGKYVELRCDPISGHTALYWYRQSLGQGPEFLIYFQGTGAADDSGLPNDRFFAVRPEGSVSTLKIQRTERGDSAVYLCASSQSGVSNEQYFGPGTRLTVT.

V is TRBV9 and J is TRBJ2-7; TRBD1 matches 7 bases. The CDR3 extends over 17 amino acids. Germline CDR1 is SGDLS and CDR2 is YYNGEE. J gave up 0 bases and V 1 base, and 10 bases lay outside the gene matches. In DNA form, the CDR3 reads TGTGCCAGCAGCGTAACGGGACAGCCCGAGAGCTCCTACGAGCAGTACTTC. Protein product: CASSVTGQPESSYEQYF.

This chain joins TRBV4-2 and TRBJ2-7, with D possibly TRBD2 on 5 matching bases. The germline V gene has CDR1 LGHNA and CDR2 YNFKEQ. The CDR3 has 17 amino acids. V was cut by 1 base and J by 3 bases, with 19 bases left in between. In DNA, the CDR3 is TGTGCCAGCAGCCAAGTAGGCCGAGACTACCTAATCTACGAGCAGTACTTC. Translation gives CASSQVGRDYLIYEQYF.

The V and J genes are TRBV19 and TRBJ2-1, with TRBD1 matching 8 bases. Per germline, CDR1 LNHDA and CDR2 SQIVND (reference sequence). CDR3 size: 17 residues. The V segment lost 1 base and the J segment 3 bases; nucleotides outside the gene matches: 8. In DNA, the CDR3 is TGTGCCAGTAGTATAGGGGCCACAGGGGGAAACTACAATGAGCAGTTCTTC. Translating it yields CASSIGATGGNYNEQFF.

CDR3 region: CAWSVGQGVHEQYF. The CDR3 coding sequence is TGTGCCTGGAGTGTTGGTCAGGGGGTCCACGAGCAGTACTTC. The rearrangement joins TRBV30 to TRBJ2-7, with 7 bases lining up with TRBD1. This CDR3 region has 14 residues. Germline loops: CDR1 GTSNPN, CDR2 SVGIG (reference sequence). Trimming at V came to 0 bases and at J to 5 bases, leaving 7 bases not matched to a gene.

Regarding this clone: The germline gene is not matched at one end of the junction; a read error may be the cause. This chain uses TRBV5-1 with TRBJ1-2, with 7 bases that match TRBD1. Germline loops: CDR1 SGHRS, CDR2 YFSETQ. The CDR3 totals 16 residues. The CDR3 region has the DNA TGCGCCAGCAGCTTAGGACAGGAGGGGAATAACTATGTCTACACCTTC. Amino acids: CASSLGQEGNNYVYTF.

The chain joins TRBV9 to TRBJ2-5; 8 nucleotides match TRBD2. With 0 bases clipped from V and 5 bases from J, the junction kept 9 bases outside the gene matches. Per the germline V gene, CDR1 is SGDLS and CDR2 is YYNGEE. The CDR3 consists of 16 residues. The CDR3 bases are TGTGCCAGCAGCGTAGTACCCAGCGGGAGTGAGGAGACCCAGTACTTC. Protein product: CASSVVPSGSEETQYF.

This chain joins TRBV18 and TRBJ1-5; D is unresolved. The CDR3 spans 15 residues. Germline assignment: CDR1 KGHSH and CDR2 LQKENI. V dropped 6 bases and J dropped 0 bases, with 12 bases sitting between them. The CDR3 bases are TGTGCCAGCTCGCTCGGGGAATATAGCAATCAGCCCCAGCATTTT. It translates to CASSLGEYSNQPQHF.

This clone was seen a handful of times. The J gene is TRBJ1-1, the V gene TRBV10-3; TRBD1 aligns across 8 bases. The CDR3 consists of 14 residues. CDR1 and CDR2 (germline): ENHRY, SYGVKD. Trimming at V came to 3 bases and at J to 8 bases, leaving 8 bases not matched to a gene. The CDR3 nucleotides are TGTGCCATCAGTGAAGGACAGGGAGACGCCGAAGCTTTCTTT. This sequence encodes CAISEGQGDAEAFF.

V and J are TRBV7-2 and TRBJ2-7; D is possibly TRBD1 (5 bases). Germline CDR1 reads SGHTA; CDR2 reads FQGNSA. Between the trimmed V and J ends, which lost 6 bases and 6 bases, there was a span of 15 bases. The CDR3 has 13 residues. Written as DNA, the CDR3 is TGTGCCAGCAGTTTTTGGAAGGGGTCCGAGCAGTACTTC. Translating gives CASSFWKGSEQYF.

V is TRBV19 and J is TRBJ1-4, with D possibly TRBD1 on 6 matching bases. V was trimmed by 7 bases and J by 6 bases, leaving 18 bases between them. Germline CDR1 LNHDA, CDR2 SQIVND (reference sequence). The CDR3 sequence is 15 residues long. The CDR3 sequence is CASTTRRGRDEKLFF. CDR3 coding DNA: TGTGCCAGTACCACTCGAAGGGGGAGAGATGAAAAACTGTTTTTT.

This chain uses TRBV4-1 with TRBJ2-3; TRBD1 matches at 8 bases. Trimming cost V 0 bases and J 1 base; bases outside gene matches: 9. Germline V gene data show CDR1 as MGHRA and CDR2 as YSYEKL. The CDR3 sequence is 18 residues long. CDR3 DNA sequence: TGCGCCAGCAGCCAAGATAAGTCTAAGGACAGGGGCACAGATACGCAGTATTTT. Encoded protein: CASSQDKSKDRGTDTQYF.